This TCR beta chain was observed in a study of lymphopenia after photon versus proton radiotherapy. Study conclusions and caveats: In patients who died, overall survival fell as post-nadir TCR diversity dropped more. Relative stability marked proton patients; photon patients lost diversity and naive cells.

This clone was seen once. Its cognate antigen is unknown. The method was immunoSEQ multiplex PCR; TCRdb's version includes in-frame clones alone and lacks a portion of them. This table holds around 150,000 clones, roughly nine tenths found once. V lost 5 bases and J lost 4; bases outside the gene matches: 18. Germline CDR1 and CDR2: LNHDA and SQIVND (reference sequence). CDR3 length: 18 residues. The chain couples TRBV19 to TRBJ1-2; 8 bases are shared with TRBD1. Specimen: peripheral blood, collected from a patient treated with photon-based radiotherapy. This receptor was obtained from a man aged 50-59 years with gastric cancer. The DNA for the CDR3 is TGTGCCAGTAGTGTCCTAGGTCGTCGGACAGGGACCCTCTATGGCTACACCTTC. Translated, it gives CASSVLGRRTGTLYGYTF.